The 5 T cell receptor beta chains reported below all come from one sample, sequenced in a study of T cell changes during pregnancy in multiple sclerosis. Assay used: immunoSEQ multiplex PCR; TCRdb lists only in-frame clones, some missing. The sample consists of 70,000 to 95,000 clones, about 93% of them appearing once. The sequencing used peripheral blood, collected after pregnancy. The receptors were gathered from a female donor in good health, enrolled as a control in a pregnancy study.

The chain has TRBV6-4 and TRBJ1-1; D remains ambiguous. The CDR3 spans 13 residues. Per the germline V gene, CDR1 is MRHNA and CDR2 is SNTAGT. V shed 6 bases and J shed 0 bases, with 8 bases lying between them. CDR3 loop: CASSSGMNTEAFF. For the CDR3, the DNA is TGTGCCAGCAGCTCGGGGATGAACACTGAAGCTTTCTTT.

The rearrangement links TRBV25-1 to TRBJ2-3, with D unclear. Trimming removed 2 bases at V and 2 bases at J, with 5 bases between. The germline V gene has CDR1 MGHDK and CDR2 SYGVNS. The CDR3 extends over 13 amino acids. CDR3 protein: CASSERVTDTQYF. For the CDR3, the DNA is TGTGCCAGCAGTGAACGGGTCACAGATACGCAGTATTTT.

The chain has TRBV18 and TRBJ2-6; D is perhaps TRBD1 (6 bases). The germline V and J ends were trimmed by 3 bases and 0 bases, with 15 bases remaining between them. The germline V gene encodes CDR1 KGHSH and CDR2 LQKENI. This CDR3 comprises 18 residues. The CDR3 DNA is TGTGCCAGCTCACCCTCAGCACAGGGTTACTCTGGGGCCAACGTCCTGACTTTC. It translates to CASSPSAQGYSGANVLTF.

The rearrangement links TRBV30 to TRBJ2-5; 7 positions match TRBD2. Germline V gene sequence: CDR1 GTSNPN, CDR2 SVGIG (reference sequence). The CDR3 sequence is 14 residues long. V lost 4 bases to trimming and J lost 0 bases; unmatched junction nucleotides: 5. CDR3 nucleotide sequence: TGTGCCTGGAACGCGCGGGGGTACCAAGAGACCCAGTACTTC. This translates into CAWNARGYQETQYF.

The V gene is TRBV29-1, the J gene TRBJ2-1, with D perhaps TRBD2 (5 bases). The germline gives CDR1 SQVTM, CDR2 ANQGSEA. V lost 3 bases, J lost 8 bases, and 8 bases lay in between. The CDR3 totals 11 residues. CDR3 loop: CSVEIGDEQFF. CDR3 DNA: TGCAGCGTTGAGATCGGGGATGAGCAGTTCTTC.